Sequencing of this TCR beta chain was carried out in a study of T cells in localized non-small cell lung cancer. Findings and caveats of the study: Compared with tumor, uninvolved adjacent lung displayed greater T cell clonality, ranking highest overall. Since sequencing was restricted to only one region of the tumor, intratumor heterogeneity remains a possibility. Detection in adjacent lung was observed for a median approximately 53 of the top 100 tumor clones.

The CDR3 spans 12 residues. V lost 2 bases to trimming and J lost 5 bases, with 7 bases between them. Germline CDR1 SGHRS, CDR2 YFSETQ. Clones were sequenced by immunoSEQ multiplex PCR, and TCRdb holds only the in-frame ones, with some missing. The sample holds approximately 15,000 clones, 90% seen once. In the case of this clone: The antigen is unknown.

This clonotype was obtained from a woman aged 40-69 years with stage III lung adenocarcinoma. This rearrangement joins TRBV5-1 to TRBJ1-1, with D hard to call. Sequenced here: peripheral blood mononuclear cells, sampled before any cancer treatment. DNA for the CDR3: TGCGCCAGCAGCTTTGCGGGTACTGAAGCTTTCTTT. Its translation is CASSFAGTEAFF.